This entry describes one T cell receptor (beta chain). Its matching antigen is unknown. Trimming left V 3 bases short and J 2 bases short, with 15 bases between. CDR1 and CDR2 (germline): MNHEY, SVGEGT. CDR3 length: 16 residues. Using immunoSEQ multiplex PCR, the repertoire was profiled, and TCRdb retains in-frame clones only, with some absent. The table has more than 110,000 clones, around 90% seen once. These data originate in a study of T cell responses to AZD1222 COVID-19 vaccine. General study results and limits: Only after the peak T cell response were repertoires sampled. Unmutated regions of variants are reportedly targeted by nearly half of spike-specific TCRs. Spike-specific TCR repertoires showed rising breadth and depth after two AZD1222 doses. Females made up more of the donors, who were largely white British, and clonal diversity may have come out too low.

V gene TRBV6-2 or TRBV6-3 combines with J gene TRBJ2-3; D may be TRBD2 (6 bases). The source is an adult in good health. The specimen was peripheral blood, collected on day 0 of AZD1222 vaccination. This chain's CDR3 is CASSYSSGYSTDTQYF. The CDR3 nucleotides read TGTGCCAGCAGTTATTCAAGCGGGTACTCCACAGATACGCAGTATTTT.